This T cell receptor beta chain appears in the sequencing data of a study of cytomegalovirus exposure and HLA in healthy donors. Measured with immunoSEQ multiplex PCR; TCRdb has only the in-frame clones, and not every one. The table has about 350,000 clones, roughly 90% seen once; the top ten hold 1.2%. This CDR3 comprises 15 residues. Trimming shortened V by 3 bases and J by 0 bases, and 12 bases separated the two germline ends. CDR1 and CDR2 from the germline V gene are SQVTM and ANQGSEA. The rearrangement uses TRBV29-1 and TRBJ1-3; D is unresolved. The sequence was collected from a woman aged 25-40 years in good health and CMV-seropositive. Sequenced: PBMCs. Here the CDR3 reads CSVEDASPSGNTIYF. For the CDR3, the DNA is TGCAGCGTTGAGGATGCTTCCCCCTCTGGAAACACCATATATTTT.